This entry concerns a single TCR beta chain. The data derive from a study of blood T cells in healthy people across ages. A sample-barcoded 5' primer and a J-beta primer mix were used in a second PCR of roughly 6 to 11 cycles. A minimum of 2.5 million CDR3-containing paired-end reads was obtained for each sample. TCRdb ran MiXCR on the 5' RACE reads and lists one entry per CDR3 protein. Found here are roughly 930,000 distinct CDR3 sequences, about 48% of them singletons; the top ten hold around an eighth. Drawing of peripheral blood yielded about 10 milliliters from each donor. Germline lookup yields CDR1 MDHEN and CDR2 SYDVKM. The CDR3 runs 14 residues. Trimming removed 6 bases from V and 2 bases from J, with 13 bases in between.

This TCR came from a man aged 30-40 years in good health. J is TRBJ2-5 and V is TRBV28; no reliable D call. The sample consisted of blood. CDR3 protein: CASRRRALQETQYF. CDR3 DNA: TGTGCCAGCAGGCGACGAGCGTTGCAAGAGACCCAGTACTTC.